What follows describes a single TCR beta chain. V was pared by 4 bases and J by 4 bases, with 10 bases between. Germline CDR1 is LNHDA and CDR2 is SQIVND (reference sequence). This CDR3 region has 13 residues. In the authors' workflow: Nucleated cell number was recorded as an estimate derived from reference gene primer amplification. Profiling relied on immunoSEQ multiplex PCR, and the TCRdb table lists in-frame clones only, not all of them. From that table come the V and J calls and clone size; the DNA was used to work out D and trimming. Seen here are roughly 140,000 clones, around 90% observed once, and the top ten hold around 4%. This sample was taken from a study of blood T cell repertoires in COVID-19. Overall study: Sites in the United States, Italy and Spain provided acute and convalescent COVID-19 samples. PBMCs, B-cell-depleted T cells, or T cells were the source of the cDNA or gDNA that made up the material.

Sequenced material: peripheral blood. This TCR came from a woman aged 55-69 years with active or convalescent COVID-19. The rearrangement links TRBV19 to TRBJ1-2, with D maybe TRBD1 (5 bases). The CDR3: CASSTRDGYGYTF. The CDR3 DNA sequence: TGTGCCAGTAGTACCAGGGATGGCTATGGCTACACCTTC.